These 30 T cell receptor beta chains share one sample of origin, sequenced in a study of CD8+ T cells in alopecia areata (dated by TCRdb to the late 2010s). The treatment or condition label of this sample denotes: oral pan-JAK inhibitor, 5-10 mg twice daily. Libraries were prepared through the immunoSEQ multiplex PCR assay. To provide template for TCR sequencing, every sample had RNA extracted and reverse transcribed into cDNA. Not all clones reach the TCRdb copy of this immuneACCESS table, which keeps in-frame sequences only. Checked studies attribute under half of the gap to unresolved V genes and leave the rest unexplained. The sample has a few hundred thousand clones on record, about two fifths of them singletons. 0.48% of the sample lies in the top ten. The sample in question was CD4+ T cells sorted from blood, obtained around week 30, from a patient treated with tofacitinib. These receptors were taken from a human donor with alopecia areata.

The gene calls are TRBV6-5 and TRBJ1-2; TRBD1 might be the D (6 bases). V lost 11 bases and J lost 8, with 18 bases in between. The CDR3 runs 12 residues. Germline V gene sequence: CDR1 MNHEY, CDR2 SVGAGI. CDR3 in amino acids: CASGWGAEGYTF. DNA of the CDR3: TGTGCCTCCGGGTGGGGGGCAGAGGGCTACACCTTC.

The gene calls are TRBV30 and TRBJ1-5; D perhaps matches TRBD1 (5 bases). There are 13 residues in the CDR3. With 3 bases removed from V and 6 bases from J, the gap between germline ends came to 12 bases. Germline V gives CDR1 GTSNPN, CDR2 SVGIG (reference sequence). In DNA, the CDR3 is TGTGCCTGGAGGGAACAGGAGGGTCAGCCCCAGCATTTT. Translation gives CAWREQEGQPQHF.

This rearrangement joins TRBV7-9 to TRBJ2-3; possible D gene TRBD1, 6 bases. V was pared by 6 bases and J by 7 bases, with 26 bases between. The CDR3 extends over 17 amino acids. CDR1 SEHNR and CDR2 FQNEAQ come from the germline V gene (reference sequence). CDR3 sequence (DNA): TGTGCCAGCAGGCCAGGGGCGGCTGCCTGGATGTGGAATACGCAGTATTTT. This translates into CASRPGAAAWMWNTQYF.

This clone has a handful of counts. The CDR3 here is CASSPRPLASYNEQFF. The CDR3 region has the DNA TGTGCCAGCAGCCCACGACCACTAGCTTCGTACAATGAGCAGTTCTTC. The chain employs TRBV7-2 and TRBJ2-1; D may be TRBD2 (6 bases). Trimming took off 5 bases at V and 4 bases at J, with 18 bases between the two ends. The CDR3 has 16 residues. CDR1 is SGHTA, CDR2 FQGNSA, per germline.

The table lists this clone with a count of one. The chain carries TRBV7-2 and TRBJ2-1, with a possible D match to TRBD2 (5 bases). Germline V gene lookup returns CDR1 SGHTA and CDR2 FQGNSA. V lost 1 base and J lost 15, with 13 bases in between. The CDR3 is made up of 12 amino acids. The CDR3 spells CASSLVLALPFF. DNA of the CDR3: TGTGCCAGCAGCTTAGTATTAGCGCTTCCGTTCTTC.

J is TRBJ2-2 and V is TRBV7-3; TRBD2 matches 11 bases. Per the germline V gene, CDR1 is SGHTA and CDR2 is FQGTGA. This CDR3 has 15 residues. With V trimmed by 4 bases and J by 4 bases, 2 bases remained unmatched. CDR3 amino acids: CASSSGTSGTGELFF. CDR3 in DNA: TGTGCCAGCAGCTCCGGGACTAGCGGCACCGGGGAGCTGTTTTTT.

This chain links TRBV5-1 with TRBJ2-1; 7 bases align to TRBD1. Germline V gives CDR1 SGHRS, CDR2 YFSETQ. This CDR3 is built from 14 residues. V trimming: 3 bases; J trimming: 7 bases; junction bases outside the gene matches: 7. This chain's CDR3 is CASSWTVQGNEQFF. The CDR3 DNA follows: TGCGCCAGCAGCTGGACAGTACAGGGGAATGAGCAGTTCTTC.

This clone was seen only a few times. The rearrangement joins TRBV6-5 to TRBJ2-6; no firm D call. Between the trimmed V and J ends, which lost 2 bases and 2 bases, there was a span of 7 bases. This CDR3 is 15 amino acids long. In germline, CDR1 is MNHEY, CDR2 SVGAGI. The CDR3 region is CASSYGETGANVLTF. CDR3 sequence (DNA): TGTGCCAGCAGTTACGGAGAAACTGGGGCCAACGTCCTGACTTTC.

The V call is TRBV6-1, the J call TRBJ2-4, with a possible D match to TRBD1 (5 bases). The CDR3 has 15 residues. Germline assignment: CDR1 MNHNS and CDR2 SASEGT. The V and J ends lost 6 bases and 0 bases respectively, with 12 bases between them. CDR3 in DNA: TGTGCCAGCAGCGACCAGGGATTAGCCAAAAACATTCAGTACTTC. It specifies CASSDQGLAKNIQYF.

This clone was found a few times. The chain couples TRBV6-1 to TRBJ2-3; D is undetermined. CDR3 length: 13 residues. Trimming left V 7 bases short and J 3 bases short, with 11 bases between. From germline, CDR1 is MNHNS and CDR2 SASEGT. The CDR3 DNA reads TGTGCCAGCACAGCCCAGAGTACAGATACGCAGTATTTT. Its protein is CASTAQSTDTQYF.

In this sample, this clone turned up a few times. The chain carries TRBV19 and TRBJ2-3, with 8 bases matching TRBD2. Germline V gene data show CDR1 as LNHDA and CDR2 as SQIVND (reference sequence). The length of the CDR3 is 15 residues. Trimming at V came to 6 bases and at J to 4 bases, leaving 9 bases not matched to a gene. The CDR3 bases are TGTGCCAGTAGCCAAGTGGGGACTAGAGCAGATACGCAGTATTTT. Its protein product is CASSQVGTRADTQYF.

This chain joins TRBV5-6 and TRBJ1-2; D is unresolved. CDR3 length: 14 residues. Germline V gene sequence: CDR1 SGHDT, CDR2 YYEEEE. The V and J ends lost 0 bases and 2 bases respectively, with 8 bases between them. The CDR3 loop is CASSLGHINYGYTF. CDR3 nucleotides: TGTGCCAGCAGCTTGGGGCACATAAACTATGGCTACACCTTC.

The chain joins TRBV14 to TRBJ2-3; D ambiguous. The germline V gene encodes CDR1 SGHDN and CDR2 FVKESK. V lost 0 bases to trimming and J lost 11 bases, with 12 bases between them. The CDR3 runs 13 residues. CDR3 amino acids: CASSQDVVKGQYF. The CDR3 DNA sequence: TGTGCCAGCAGCCAAGACGTCGTGAAAGGGCAGTATTTT.

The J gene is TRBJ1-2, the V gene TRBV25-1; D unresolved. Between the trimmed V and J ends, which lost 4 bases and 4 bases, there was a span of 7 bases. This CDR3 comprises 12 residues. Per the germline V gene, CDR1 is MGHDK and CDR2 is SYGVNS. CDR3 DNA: TGTGCCAGCAGTGTTGGGATCTATGGCTACACCTTC. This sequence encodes CASSVGIYGYTF.

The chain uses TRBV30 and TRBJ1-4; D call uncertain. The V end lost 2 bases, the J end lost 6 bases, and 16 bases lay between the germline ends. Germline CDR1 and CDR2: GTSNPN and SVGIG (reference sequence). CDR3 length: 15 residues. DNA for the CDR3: TGTGCCTGGAGTAATCGTGGCGTCTCGGATGAAAAACTGTTTTTT. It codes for CAWSNRGVSDEKLFF.

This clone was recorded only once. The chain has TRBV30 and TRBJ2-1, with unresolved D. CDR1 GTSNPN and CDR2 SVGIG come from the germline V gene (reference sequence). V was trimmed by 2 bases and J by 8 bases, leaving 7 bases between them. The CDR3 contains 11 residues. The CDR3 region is CAWSRMDEQFF. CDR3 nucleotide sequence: TGTGCCTGGAGTAGAATGGATGAGCAGTTCTTC.

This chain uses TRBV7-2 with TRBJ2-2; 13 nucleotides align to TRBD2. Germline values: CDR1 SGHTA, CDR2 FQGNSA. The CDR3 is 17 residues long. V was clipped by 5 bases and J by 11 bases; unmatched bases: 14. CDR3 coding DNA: TGTGCCAGCAGCGCTAGACTAGCGGGGGGCCACCGGGGAGAGCTGTTTTTT. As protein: CASSARLAGGHRGELFF.

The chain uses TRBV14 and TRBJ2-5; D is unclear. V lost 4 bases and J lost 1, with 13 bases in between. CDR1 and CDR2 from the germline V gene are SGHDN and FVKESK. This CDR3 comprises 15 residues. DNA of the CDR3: TGTGCCAGCAGCCCTAGACACGCGATCCAAGAGACCCAGTACTTC. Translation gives CASSPRHAIQETQYF.

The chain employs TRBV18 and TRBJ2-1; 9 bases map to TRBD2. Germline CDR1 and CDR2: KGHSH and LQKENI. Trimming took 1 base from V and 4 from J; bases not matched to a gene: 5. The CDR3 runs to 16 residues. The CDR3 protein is CASSPLRLAGYNEQFF. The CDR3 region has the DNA TGTGCCAGCTCACCACTGCGTCTAGCGGGGTACAATGAGCAGTTCTTC.

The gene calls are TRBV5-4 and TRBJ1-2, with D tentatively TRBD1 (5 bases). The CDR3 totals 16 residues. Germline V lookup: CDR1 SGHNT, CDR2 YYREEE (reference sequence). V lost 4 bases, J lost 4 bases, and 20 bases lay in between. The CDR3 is CASSPGATEPSYGYTF. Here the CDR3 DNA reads TGTGCCAGCAGCCCCGGGGCGACAGAGCCTTCCTATGGCTACACCTTC.

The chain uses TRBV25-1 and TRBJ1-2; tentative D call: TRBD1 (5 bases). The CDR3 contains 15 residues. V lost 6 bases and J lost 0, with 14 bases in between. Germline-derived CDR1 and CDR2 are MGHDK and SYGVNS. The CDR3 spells CASSPNWGTNYGYTF. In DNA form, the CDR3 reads TGTGCCAGCAGCCCTAACTGGGGGACTAACTATGGCTACACCTTC.

CDR3 region: CASSFLPGQGDAEAFF. The CDR3 coding sequence is TGTGCCAGCAGTTTTCTTCCGGGACAGGGAGATGCTGAAGCTTTCTTT. V is TRBV6-5 and J is TRBJ1-1; 9 nucleotides match TRBD1. Germline lookup yields CDR1 MNHEY and CDR2 SVGAGI. The CDR3 is 16 residues long. V lost 4 bases to trimming and J lost 6 bases; unmatched junction nucleotides: 12.

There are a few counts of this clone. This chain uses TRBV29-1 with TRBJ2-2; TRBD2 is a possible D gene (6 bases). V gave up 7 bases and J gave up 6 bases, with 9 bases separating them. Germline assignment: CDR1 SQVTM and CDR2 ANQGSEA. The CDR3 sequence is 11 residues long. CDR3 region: CSAGVPGELFF. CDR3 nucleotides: TGCAGCGCGGGAGTTCCCGGGGAGCTGTTTTTT.

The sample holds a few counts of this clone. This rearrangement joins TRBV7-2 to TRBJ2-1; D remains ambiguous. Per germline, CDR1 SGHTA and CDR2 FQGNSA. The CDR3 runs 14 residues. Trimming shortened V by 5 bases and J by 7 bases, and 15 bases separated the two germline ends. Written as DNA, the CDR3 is TGTGCCAGCAGCCCCGAACATCGAAGGAATGAGCAGTTCTTC. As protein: CASSPEHRRNEQFF.

CDR3 sequence reads: CASSPARGQGAREKLFF. The CDR3 DNA sequence: TGCGCCAGCAGCCCCGCGCGCGGGCAGGGGGCAAGGGAAAAACTGTTTTTT. This chain connects TRBV5-1 to TRBJ1-4; 8 nucleotides line up with TRBD1. Unmatched junction bases numbered 16, after V lost 4 bases and J lost 8 bases. The CDR3 is 17 residues long. Germline-derived CDR1 and CDR2 are SGHRS and YFSETQ. Together with reference TRBV5-1 and TRBJ1-4, the CDR3 gives the full variable domain: KAGVTQTPRYLIKTRGQQVTLSCSPISGHRSVSWYQQTPGQGLQFLFEYFSETQRNKGNFPGRFSGRQFSNSRSEMNVSTLELGDSALYLCASSPARGQGAREKLFFGSGTQLSVL.

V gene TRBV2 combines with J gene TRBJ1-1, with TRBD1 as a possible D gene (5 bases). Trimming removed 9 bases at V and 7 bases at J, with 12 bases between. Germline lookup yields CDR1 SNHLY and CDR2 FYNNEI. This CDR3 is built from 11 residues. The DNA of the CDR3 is TGTGCCAGTAGGGGACCCCATGAAGCTTTCTTT. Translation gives CASRGPHEAFF.

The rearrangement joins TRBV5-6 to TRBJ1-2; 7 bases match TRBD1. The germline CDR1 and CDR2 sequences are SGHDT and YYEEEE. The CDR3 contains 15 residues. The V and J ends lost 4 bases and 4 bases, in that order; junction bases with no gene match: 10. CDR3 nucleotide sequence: TGTGCCAGCAGCGTACCACAGGGGCTTAGCTATGGCTACACCTTC. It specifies CASSVPQGLSYGYTF.

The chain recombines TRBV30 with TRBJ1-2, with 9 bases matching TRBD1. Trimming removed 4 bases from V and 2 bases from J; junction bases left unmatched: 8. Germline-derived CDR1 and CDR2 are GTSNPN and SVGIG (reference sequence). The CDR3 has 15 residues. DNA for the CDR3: TGTGCCTGGAAATTCAACGGACAGGGGAACTATGGCTACACCTTC. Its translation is CAWKFNGQGNYGYTF.

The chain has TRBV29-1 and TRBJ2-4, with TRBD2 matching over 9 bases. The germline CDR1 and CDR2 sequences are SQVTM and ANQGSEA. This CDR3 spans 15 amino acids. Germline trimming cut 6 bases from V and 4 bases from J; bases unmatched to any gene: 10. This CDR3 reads CSVVFGAGGKNIQYF. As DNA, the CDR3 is TGCAGCGTCGTCTTCGGTGCGGGGGGGAAAAACATTCAGTACTTC.

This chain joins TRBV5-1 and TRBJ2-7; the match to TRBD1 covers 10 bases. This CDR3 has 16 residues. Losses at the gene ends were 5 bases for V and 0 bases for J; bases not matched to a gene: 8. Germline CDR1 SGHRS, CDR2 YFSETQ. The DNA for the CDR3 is TGCGCCAGCAGACCCCGGGACAGGGGACTCTCCTACGAGCAGTACTTC. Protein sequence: CASRPRDRGLSYEQYF. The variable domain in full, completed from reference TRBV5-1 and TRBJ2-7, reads KAGVTQTPRYLIKTRGQQVTLSCSPISGHRSVSWYQQTPGQGLQFLFEYFSETQRNKGNFPGRFSGRQFSNSRSEMNVSTLELGDSALYLCASRPRDRGLSYEQYFGPGTRLTVT.